One and the same sample provided the 12 T cell receptor beta chains below, sequenced in a study of glioma-infiltrating T cells. Using RNA template, CDR3s of TCR alpha and beta were amplified with iRepertoire arm-PCR. MiXCR was run by TCRdb on the multiplex PCR reads, yielding one entry per CDR3 protein. The sample has under 200,000 distinct CDR3 sequences, more than 30% seen once; the top ten hold around 20%. The sample comprised glioma tissue, nonneoplastic brain tissue, or PBMCs (not recorded which). The receptors come from a human donor with low-grade glioma or glioblastoma, undergoing nonglioma brain surgery, or in good health (not recorded which).

Note on this clonotype: A clone one base away is much larger, so this may be a read error. This chain uses TRBV6-5 with TRBJ1-5; unclear D gene. V was pared by 8 bases and J by 5 bases, with 13 bases between. Germline CDR1 reads MNHEY; CDR2 reads SVGAGI. This CDR3 has 13 amino acids. The CDR3 bases are TGTGCCAGCCTACACATTCGAGATCAGCCCCAGCATTTT. Amino acids: CASLHIRDQPQHF.

This clonotype has more than one count but fewer than ten. This chain connects TRBV4-1 to TRBJ2-3; D remains ambiguous. Germline lookup yields CDR1 MGHRA and CDR2 YSYEKL. This CDR3 spans 15 amino acids. Between the trimmed V and J ends, which lost 3 bases and 1 base, there was a span of 11 bases. The DNA for the CDR3 is TGCGCCAGCAGCCATTACCCCTTGGGCACAGATACGCAGTATTTT. It translates to CASSHYPLGTDTQYF.

The chain has TRBV6-2 or TRBV6-3 and TRBJ2-1, with 8 bases fitting TRBD2. J gave up 0 bases and V 7 bases, and 2 bases lay outside the gene matches. Germline V lookup: CDR1 MNHEY, CDR2 SVGEGT. This CDR3 is 14 amino acids long. As DNA, the CDR3 is TGTGCCAGCACCCTAGCGGGCTCCTACAATGAGCAGTTCTTC. Translation: CASTLAGSYNEQFF.

The chain couples TRBV19 to TRBJ2-7, with 10 bases aligning to TRBD2. The J segment lost 3 bases and the V segment lost 5 bases, leaving 7 bases of the junction unmatched. CDR3 length: 15 amino acids. CDR1 and CDR2 from the germline V gene are LNHDA and SQIVND (reference sequence). The CDR3 spells CASSASPSGGYEQYF. The CDR3 bases are TGTGCCAGTAGTGCGAGCCCTAGCGGGGGCTACGAGCAGTACTTC. Full variable domain (missing parts from reference TRBV19 and TRBJ2-7): DGGITQSPKYLFRKEGQNVTLSCEQNLNHDAMYWYRQDPGQGLRLIYYSQIVNDFQKGDIAEGYSVSREKKESFPLTVTSAQKNPTAFYLCASSASPSGGYEQYFGPGTRLTVT.

V is TRBV7-9 and J is TRBJ1-1; tentatively, D is TRBD1 (5 bases). This CDR3 is built from 15 residues. The germline V gene encodes CDR1 SEHNR and CDR2 FQNEAQ (reference sequence). V lost 6 bases and J lost 6, with 20 bases in between. The CDR3 is CASSSGSGGRAEAFF. The CDR3 bases are TGTGCCAGCAGTTCGGGGAGCGGGGGTCGGGCTGAAGCTTTCTTT.

This clonotype was counted a single time. The chain employs TRBV20-1 and TRBJ2-1; 10 bases fit TRBD2. This CDR3 comprises 13 residues. Losses at the gene ends were 3 bases for V and 8 bases for J; bases not matched to a gene: 4. Germline CDR1 reads DFQATT; CDR2 reads SNEGSKA (reference sequence). The CDR3 sequence: CSARPSGSDEQFF. The DNA for the CDR3 is TGCAGTGCTAGGCCTAGCGGGAGTGATGAGCAGTTCTTC.

Only a few counts were recorded for this clonotype. This chain uses TRBV2 with TRBJ2-5; 10 nucleotides line up with TRBD1. Germline loops: CDR1 SNHLY, CDR2 FYNNEI. The CDR3 length is 14 residues. The J segment lost 4 bases and the V segment lost 4 bases, leaving 3 bases of the junction unmatched. The CDR3 loop reads CASSGDRGRETQYF. The CDR3 DNA reads TGTGCCAGCAGTGGGGACAGGGGTCGAGAGACCCAGTACTTC.

This clonotype was observed many times. This chain uses TRBV28 with TRBJ1-2, with TRBD1 matching over 7 bases. The CDR3 has 14 amino acids. The J segment lost 2 bases and the V segment lost 4 bases, leaving 4 bases of the junction unmatched. Germline CDR1 reads MDHEN; CDR2 reads SYDVKM. As DNA, the CDR3 is TGTGCCAGCAGTTCTCACAGGGGAAACTATGGCTACACCTTC. Protein sequence: CASSSHRGNYGYTF.

This clonotype showed up many times. The chain has TRBV4-1 and TRBJ2-2; a possible D gene is TRBD2 (7 bases). The CDR3 contains 18 residues. Trimming pared 1 base from V and 6 bases from J, leaving 21 bases between. Germline lookup yields CDR1 MGHRA and CDR2 YSYEKL. The CDR3 is CASSQGRDWGGASGELFF. The CDR3, as DNA: TGCGCCAGCAGCCAAGGAAGGGACTGGGGGGGCGCGTCCGGGGAGCTGTTTTTT.

This clonotype was observed at least ten times. V usage is TRBV4-3 and J usage is TRBJ2-3, with TRBD2 matching over 7 bases. CDR1 is LGHNA and CDR2 is YSLEER in the germline V gene. The CDR3 consists of 16 residues. J gave up 1 base and V 2 bases, and 6 bases lay outside the gene matches. Here the CDR3 reads CASSQLRAGGTDTQYF. The CDR3 DNA is TGCGCCAGCAGCCAACTTAGGGCGGGAGGCACAGATACGCAGTATTTT.

This clonotype was recorded many times. The V gene is TRBV27, the J gene TRBJ1-1; maybe TRBD1 (6 bases). The germline V and J ends were trimmed by 7 bases and 6 bases, with 9 bases remaining between them. Per germline, CDR1 MNHEY and CDR2 SMNVEV (reference sequence). The CDR3 consists of 11 residues. The CDR3 loop is CASKRGAEAFF. The CDR3 DNA sequence: TGTGCCAGCAAAAGGGGGGCTGAAGCTTTCTTT.

This chain joins TRBV6-5 and TRBJ2-1, with 11 bases identical to TRBD2. Germline CDR1 is MNHEY and CDR2 is SVGAGI. The CDR3 spans 17 residues. V lost 0 bases, J lost 7 bases, and 8 bases stayed unmatched. CDR3 protein: CASSYSGTSGSLNEQFF. In DNA form, the CDR3 reads TGTGCCAGCAGTTACTCAGGCACTAGCGGGAGTTTGAATGAGCAGTTCTTC.